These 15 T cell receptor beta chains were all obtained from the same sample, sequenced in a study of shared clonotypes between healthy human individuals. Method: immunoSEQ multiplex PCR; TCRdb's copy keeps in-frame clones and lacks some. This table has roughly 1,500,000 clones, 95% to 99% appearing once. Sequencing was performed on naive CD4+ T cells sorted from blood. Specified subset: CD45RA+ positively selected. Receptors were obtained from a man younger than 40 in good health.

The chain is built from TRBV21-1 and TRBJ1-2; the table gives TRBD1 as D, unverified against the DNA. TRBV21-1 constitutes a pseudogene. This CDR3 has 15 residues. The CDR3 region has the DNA TGTGCCAGCAGCAAGGGGACAGTAGATGAGTATGGCTACACCTTC. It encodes CASSKGTVDEYGYTF.

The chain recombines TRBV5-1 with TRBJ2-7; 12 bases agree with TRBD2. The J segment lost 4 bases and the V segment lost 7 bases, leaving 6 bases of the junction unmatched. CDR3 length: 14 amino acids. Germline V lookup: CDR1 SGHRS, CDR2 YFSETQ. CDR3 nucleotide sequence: TGCGCCAGCGGTGAGACTAGCGGGAGTTACGAGCAGTACTTC. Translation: CASGETSGSYEQYF.

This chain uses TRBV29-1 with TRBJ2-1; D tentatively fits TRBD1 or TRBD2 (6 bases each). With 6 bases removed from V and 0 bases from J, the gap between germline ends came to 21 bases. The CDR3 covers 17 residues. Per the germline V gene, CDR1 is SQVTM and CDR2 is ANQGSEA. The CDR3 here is CSVLGGAGRNSYNEQFF. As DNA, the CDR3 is TGCAGCGTCCTGGGGGGCGCGGGGCGGAACTCCTACAATGAGCAGTTCTTC.

The CDR3 DNA sequence: TGTGCCAGCAGCGCGACGGGGACAGGGGTTCAGCCCCAGCATTTT. This encodes CASSATGTGVQPQHF. This chain links TRBV9 with TRBJ1-5; 10 positions match TRBD1. The CDR3 extends over 15 amino acids. Per the germline V gene, CDR1 is SGDLS and CDR2 is YYNGEE. Unmatched junction bases numbered 6, after V lost 3 bases and J lost 6 bases.

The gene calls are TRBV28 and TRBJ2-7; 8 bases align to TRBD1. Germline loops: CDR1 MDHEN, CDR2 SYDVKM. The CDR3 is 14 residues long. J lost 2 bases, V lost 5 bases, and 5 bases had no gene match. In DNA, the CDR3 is TGTGCCAGCAGTCCGGGACAGGAGCCCTACGAGCAGTACTTC. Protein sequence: CASSPGQEPYEQYF.

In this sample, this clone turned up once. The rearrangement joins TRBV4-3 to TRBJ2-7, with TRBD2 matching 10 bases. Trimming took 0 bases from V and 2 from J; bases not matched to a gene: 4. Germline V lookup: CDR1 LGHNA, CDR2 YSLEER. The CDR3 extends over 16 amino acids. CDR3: CASSQDLAGAAYEQYF. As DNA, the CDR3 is TGCGCCAGCAGCCAAGATCTAGCGGGAGCCGCCTACGAGCAGTACTTC.

CDR3 sequence: CASSLFRGGNEQYF. CDR3 in DNA: TGTGCCAGCAGCTTATTCCGGGGTGGCAACGAGCAGTACTTC. The chain carries TRBV13 and TRBJ2-7, with D perhaps matching TRBD2 (5 bases). V lost 2 bases and J lost 5, with 13 bases in between. The CDR3 runs to 14 residues. The germline V gene encodes CDR1 PRHDT and CDR2 FYEKMQ (reference sequence).

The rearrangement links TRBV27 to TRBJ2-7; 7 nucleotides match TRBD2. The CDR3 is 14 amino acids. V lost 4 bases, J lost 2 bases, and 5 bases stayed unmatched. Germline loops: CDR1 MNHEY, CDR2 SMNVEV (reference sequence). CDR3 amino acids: CASSSQRDPYEQYF. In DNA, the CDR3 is TGTGCCAGCAGTTCCCAGCGGGACCCCTACGAGCAGTACTTC.

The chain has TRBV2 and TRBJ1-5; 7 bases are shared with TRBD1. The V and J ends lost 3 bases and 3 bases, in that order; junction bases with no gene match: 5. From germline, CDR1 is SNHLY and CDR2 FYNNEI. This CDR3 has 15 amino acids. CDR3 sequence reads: CASSDDRAANQPQHF. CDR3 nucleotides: TGTGCCAGCAGTGACGACAGGGCCGCCAATCAGCCCCAGCATTTT. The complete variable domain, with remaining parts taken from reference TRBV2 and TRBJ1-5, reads EPEVTQTPSHQVTQMGQEVILRCVPISNHLYFYWYRQILGQKVEFLVSFYNNEISEKSEIFDDQFSVERPDGSNFTLKIRSTKLEDSAMYFCASSDDRAANQPQHFGDGTRLSIL.

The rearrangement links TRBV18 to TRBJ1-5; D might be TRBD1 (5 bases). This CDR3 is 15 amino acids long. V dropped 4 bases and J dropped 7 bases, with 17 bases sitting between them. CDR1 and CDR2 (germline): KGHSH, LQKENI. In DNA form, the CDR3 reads TGTGCCAGCTCACGCTCAGGGATCTCTCGGCAGCCCCAGCATTTT. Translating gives CASSRSGISRQPQHF.

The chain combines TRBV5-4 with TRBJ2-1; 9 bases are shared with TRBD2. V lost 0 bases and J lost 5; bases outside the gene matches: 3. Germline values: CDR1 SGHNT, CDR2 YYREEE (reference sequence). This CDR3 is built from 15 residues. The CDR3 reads CASSLGGRADNEQFF. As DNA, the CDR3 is TGTGCCAGCAGCTTGGGCGGGAGGGCCGACAATGAGCAGTTCTTC.

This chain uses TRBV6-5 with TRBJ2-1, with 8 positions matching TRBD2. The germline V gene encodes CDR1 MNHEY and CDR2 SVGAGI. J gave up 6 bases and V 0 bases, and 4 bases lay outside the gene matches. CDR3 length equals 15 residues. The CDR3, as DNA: TGTGCCAGCAGTTACTCGGGACTAGACCCCAATGAGCAGTTCTTC. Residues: CASSYSGLDPNEQFF.

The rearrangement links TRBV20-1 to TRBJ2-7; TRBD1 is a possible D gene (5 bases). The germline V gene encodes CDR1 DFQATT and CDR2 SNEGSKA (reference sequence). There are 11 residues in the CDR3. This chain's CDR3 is CSTGDTYEQYF. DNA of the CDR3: TGCAGCACAGGTGATACCTACGAGCAGTACTTC.

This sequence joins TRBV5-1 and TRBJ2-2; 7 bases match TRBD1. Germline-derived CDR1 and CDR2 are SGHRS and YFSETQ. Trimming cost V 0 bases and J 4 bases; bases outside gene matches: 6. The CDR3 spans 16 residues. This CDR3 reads CASSLGTGASTGELFF. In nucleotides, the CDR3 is TGCGCCAGCAGCTTGGGAACAGGGGCCAGCACCGGGGAGCTGTTTTTT. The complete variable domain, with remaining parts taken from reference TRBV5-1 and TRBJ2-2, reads KAGVTQTPRYLIKTRGQQVTLSCSPISGHRSVSWYQQTPGQGLQFLFEYFSETQRNKGNFPGRFSGRQFSNSRSEMNVSTLELGDSALYLCASSLGTGASTGELFFGEGSRLTVL.

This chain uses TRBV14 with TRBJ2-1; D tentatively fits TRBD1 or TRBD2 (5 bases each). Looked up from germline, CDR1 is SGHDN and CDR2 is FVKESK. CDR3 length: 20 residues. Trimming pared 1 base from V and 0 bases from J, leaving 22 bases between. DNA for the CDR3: TGTGCCAGCAGCCAAGTTCTGGGACCACGTAGGGTCCGCTCCTACAATGAGCAGTTCTTC. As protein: CASSQVLGPRRVRSYNEQFF.